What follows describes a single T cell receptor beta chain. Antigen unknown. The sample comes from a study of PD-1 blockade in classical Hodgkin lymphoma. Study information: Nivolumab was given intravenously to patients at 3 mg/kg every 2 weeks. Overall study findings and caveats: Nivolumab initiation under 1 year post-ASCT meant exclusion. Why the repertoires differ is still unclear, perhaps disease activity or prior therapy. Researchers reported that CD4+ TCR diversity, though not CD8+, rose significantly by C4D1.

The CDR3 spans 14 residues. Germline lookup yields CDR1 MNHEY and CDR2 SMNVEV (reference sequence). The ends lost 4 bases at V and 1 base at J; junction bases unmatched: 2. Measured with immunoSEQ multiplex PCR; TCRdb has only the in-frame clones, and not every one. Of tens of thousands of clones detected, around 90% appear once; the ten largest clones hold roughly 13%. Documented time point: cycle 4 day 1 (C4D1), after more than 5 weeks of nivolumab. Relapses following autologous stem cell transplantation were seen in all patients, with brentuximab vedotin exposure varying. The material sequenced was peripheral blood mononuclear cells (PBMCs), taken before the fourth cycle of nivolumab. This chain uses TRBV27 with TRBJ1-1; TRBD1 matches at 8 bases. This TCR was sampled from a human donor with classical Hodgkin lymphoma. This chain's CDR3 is CASSSGQGNTEAFF. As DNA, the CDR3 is TGTGCCAGCAGTTCCGGACAGGGGAACACTGAAGCTTTCTTT.